What follows are 3 T cell receptor beta chains derived from one specimen sequenced in a study of blood T cells in healthy people across ages. The authors ran a second PCR of roughly 6 to 12 cycles using a sample-barcoded 5' primer and a J-beta primer mix. MiXCR was run by TCRdb on the 5' RACE reads, yielding one entry per CDR3 protein. The data contain 650,000 to 800,000 distinct CDR3 sequences, around 42% of them singletons. Sequenced: blood. These receptors were collected from a man in his 60s in good health.

This clonotype was detected many times. This sequence joins TRBV2 and TRBJ1-1, with no clear D. Germline loops: CDR1 SNHLY, CDR2 FYNNEI. The CDR3 loop spans 14 amino acids. Trimming removed 4 bases at V and 1 base at J, with 10 bases between. CDR3 loop: CASSVRTANTEAFF. The CDR3 region has the DNA TGTGCCAGCAGTGTTAGGACGGCGAACACTGAAGCTTTCTTT.

The chain employs TRBV27 and TRBJ2-7, with 7 nucleotides matching TRBD1. The J segment lost 2 bases and the V segment lost 6 bases, leaving 7 bases of the junction unmatched. The CDR3 has 14 residues. Germline CDR1 is MNHEY and CDR2 is SMNVEV (reference sequence). CDR3 loop: CASRPLDRTYEQYF. The CDR3 coding sequence is TGTGCCAGCAGGCCCCTGGACAGGACCTACGAGCAGTACTTC.

This clonotype was counted only a few times. This sequence joins TRBV12-3 or TRBV12-4 and TRBJ1-2; D unresolved. With 10 bases removed from V and 5 bases from J, the gap between germline ends came to 14 bases. The CDR3 has 12 amino acids. In DNA, the CDR3 is TGTGCCACGAAACCTGACTGGTATGGCTACACCTTC. Translated: CATKPDWYGYTF.